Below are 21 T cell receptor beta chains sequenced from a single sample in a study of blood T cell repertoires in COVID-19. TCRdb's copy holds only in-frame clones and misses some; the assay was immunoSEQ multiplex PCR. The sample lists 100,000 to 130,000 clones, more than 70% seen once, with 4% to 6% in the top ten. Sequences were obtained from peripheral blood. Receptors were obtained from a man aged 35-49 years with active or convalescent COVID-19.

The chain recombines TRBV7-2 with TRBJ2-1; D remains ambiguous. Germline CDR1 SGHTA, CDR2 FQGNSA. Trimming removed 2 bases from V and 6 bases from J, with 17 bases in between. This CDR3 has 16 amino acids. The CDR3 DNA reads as TGTGCCAGCAGCTTATCCTCAAATCTAGTGTCCAATGAGCAGTTCTTC. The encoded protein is CASSLSSNLVSNEQFF. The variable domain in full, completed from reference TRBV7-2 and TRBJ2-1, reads GAGVSQSPSNKVTEKGKDVELRCDPISGHTALYWYRQSLGQGLEFLIYFQGNSAPDKSGLPSDRFSAERTGGSVSTLTIQRTQQEDSAVYLCASSLSSNLVSNEQFFGPGTRLTVL.

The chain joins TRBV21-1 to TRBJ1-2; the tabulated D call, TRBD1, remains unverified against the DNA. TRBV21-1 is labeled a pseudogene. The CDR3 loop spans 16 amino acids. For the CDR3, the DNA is TGTGCCAGCAGCAAGTTCACAGGGGGTCATAACTATGGCTACACCTTC. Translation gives CASSKFTGGHNYGYTF.

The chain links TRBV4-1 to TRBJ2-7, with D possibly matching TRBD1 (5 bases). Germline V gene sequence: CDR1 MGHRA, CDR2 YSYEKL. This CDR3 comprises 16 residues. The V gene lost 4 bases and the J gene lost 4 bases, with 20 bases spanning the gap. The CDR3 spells CASSLAGSDSRYEQYF. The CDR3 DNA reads TGCGCCAGCAGCCTCGCCGGAAGTGACAGTCGATACGAGCAGTACTTC.

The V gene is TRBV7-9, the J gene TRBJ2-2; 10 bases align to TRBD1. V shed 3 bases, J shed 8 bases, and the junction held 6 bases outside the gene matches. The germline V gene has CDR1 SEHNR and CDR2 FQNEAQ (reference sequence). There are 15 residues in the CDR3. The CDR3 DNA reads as TGTGCCAGCAGCTTCCTGGGACAGGGGATGGGGGAGCTGTTTTTT. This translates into CASSFLGQGMGELFF.

CDR3 DNA sequence: TGTGCCAGCTTCGGGGGCACCGGGGAGCTGTTTTTT. It yields the protein CASFGGTGELFF. The chain uses TRBV6-5 and TRBJ2-2; D is possibly TRBD2 (6 bases). Germline CDR1 and CDR2: MNHEY and SVGAGI. The germline V and J ends were trimmed by 8 bases and 4 bases, with 8 bases remaining between them. CDR3 size: 12 residues.

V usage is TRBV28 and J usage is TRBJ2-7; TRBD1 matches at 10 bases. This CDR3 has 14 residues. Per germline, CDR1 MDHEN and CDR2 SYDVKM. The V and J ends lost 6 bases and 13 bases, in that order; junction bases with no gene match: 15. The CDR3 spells CASSSGGTGEVVYF. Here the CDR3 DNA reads TGTGCCAGCAGCTCAGGCGGGACAGGGGAGGTAGTCTACTTC.

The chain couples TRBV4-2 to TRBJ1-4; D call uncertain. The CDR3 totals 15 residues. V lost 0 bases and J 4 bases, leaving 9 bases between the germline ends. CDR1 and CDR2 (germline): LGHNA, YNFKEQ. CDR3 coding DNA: TGTGCCAGCAGCCAAGATCCGGGGTTTAATGAAAAACTGTTTTTT. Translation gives CASSQDPGFNEKLFF.

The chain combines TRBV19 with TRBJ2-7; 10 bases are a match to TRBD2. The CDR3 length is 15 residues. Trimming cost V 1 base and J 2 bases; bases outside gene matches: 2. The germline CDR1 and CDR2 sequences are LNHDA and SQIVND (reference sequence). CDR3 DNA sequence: TGTGCCAGTAGTATAGGGACTAGCGGAACCTACGAGCAGTACTTC. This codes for CASSIGTSGTYEQYF.

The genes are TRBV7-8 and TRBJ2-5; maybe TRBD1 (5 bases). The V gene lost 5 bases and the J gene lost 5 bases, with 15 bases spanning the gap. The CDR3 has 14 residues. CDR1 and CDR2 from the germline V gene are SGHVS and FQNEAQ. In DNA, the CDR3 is TGTGCCAGCAGCCCCCGCAGGGCCCGGGAGACCCAGTACTTC. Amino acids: CASSPRRARETQYF.

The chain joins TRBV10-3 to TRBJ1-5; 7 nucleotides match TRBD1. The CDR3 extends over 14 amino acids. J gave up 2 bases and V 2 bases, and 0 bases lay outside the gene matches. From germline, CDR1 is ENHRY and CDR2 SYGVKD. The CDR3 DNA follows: TGTGCCATCAGTGAGACAGGGGGCAATCAGCCCCAGCATTTT. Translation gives CAISETGGNQPQHF.

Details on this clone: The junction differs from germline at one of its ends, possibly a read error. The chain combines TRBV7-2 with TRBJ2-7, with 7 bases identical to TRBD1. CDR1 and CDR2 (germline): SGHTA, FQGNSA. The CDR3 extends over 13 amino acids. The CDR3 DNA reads TGTGCCAGCAGTTTAGGGGGCAGATCCGAGCAGTACTTC. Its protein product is CASSLGGRSEQYF.

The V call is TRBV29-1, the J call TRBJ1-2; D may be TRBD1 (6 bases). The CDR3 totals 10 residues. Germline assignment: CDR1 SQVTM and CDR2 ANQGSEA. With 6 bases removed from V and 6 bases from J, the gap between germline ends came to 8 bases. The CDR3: CSVSGDGYTF. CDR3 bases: TGCAGCGTGTCAGGGGATGGCTACACCTTC.

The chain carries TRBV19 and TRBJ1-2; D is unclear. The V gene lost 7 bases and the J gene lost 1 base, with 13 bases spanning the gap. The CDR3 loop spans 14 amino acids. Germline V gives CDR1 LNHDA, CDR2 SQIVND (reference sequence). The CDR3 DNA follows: TGTGCCAGTACCCCTCGTAGCAGTAACTATGGCTACACCTTC. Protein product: CASTPRSSNYGYTF.

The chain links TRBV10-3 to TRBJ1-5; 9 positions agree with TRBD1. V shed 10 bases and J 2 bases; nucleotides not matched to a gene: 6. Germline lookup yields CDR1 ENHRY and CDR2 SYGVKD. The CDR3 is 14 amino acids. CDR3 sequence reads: CASTGGEGNQPQHF. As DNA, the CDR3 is TGTGCCAGCACAGGGGGCGAGGGCAATCAGCCCCAGCATTTT.

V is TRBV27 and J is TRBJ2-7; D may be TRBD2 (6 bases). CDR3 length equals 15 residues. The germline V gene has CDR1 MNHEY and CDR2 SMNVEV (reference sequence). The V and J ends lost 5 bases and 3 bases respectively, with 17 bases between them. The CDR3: CASSPTSRIIYEQYF. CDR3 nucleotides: TGTGCCAGCAGTCCCACTAGCCGAATAATCTACGAGCAGTACTTC.

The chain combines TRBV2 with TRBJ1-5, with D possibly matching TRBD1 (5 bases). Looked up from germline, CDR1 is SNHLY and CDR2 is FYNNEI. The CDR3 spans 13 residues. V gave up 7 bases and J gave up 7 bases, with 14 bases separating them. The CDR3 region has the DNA TGTGCCAGCACGGCGGGGGTTATCCAGCCCCAGCATTTT. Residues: CASTAGVIQPQHF.

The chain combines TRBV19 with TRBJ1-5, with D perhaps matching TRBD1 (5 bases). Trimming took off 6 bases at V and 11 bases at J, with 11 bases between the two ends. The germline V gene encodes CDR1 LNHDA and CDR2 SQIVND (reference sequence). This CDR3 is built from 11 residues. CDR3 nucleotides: TGTGCCAGTAGATACCAGGGCGCCCAGCATTTT. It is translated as CASRYQGAQHF.

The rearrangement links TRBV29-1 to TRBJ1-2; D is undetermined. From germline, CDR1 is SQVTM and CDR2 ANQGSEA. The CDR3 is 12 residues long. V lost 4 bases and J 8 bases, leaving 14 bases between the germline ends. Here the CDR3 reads CSVGGRVAGYTF. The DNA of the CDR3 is TGCAGCGTTGGTGGTCGAGTAGCCGGCTACACCTTC. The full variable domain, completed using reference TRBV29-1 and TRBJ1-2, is SAVISQKPSRDICQRGTSLTIQCQVDSQVTMMFWYRQQPGQSLTLIATANQGSEATYESGFVIDKFPISRPNLTFSTLTVSNMSPEDSSIYLCSVGGRVAGYTFGSGTRLTVV.

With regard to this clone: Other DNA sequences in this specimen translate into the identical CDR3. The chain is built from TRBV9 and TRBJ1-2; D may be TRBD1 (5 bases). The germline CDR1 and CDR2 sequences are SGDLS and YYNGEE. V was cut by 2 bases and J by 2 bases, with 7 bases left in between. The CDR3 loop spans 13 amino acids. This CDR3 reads CASSVGGNYGYTF. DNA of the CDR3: TGTGCCAGCAGCGTCGGGGGGAACTATGGCTACACCTTC.

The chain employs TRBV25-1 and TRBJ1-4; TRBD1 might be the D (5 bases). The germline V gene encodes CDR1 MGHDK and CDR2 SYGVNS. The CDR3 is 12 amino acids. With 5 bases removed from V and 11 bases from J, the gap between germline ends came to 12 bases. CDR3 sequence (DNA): TGTGCCAGCAGTCCCCCCGGGGGGAAACTGTTTTTT. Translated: CASSPPGGKLFF. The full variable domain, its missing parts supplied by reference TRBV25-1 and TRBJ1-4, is EADIYQTPRYLVIGTGKKITLECSQTMGHDKMYWYQQDPGMELHLIHYSYGVNSTEKGDLSSESTVSRIRTEHFPLTLESARPSHTSQYLCASSPPGGKLFFGSGTQLSVL.

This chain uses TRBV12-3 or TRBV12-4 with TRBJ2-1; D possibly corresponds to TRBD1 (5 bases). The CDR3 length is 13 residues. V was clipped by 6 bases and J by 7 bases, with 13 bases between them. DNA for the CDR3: TGTGCCAGCAGACCCGGACACACGAATGAGCAGTTCTTC. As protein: CASRPGHTNEQFF.